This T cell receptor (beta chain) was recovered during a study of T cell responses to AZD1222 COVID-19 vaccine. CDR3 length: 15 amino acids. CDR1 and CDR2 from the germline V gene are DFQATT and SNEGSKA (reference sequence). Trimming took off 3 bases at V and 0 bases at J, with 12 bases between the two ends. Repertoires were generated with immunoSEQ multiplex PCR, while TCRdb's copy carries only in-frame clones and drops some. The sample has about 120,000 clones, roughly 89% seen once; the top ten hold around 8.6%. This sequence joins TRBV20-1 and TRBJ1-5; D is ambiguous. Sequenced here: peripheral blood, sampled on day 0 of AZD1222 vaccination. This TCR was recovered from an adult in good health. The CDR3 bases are TGCAGTGCTAGTATAGTTGGGAATAGCAATCAGCCCCAGCATTTT. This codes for CSASIVGNSNQPQHF.